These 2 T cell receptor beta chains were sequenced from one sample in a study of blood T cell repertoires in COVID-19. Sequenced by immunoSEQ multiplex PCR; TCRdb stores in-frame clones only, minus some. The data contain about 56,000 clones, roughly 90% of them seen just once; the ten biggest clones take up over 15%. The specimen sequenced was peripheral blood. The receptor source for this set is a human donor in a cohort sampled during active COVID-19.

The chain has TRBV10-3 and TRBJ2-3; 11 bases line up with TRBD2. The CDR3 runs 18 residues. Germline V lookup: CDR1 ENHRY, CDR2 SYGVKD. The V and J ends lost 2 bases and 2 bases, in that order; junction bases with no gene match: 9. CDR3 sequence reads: CAISETPGTSGFTDTQYF. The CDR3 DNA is TGTGCCATCAGTGAGACTCCCGGGACTAGCGGCTTCACAGATACGCAGTATTTT.

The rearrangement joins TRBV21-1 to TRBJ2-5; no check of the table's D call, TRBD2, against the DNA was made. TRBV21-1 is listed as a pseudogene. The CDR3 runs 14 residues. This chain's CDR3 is CASSKAGGQETQYF. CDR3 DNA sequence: TGTGCCAGCAGCAAAGCCGGGGGCCAAGAGACCCAGTACTTC.